This TCR beta chain was recovered during a study of T cell repertoires in aging, cancer and after chemotherapy. On the study more broadly: Roughly 8.8 million TCR reads made up the full dataset.

TCR beta rearrangements were amplified from peripheral blood genomic DNA. Study observations and caveats: Healthy donors lost TCR diversity with age mainly through richness, cancer patients through richness and evenness. Untreated cancer patients had significantly lower blood TCR diversity than age-matched healthy donors.

The CDR3 has 13 residues. Germline CDR1 SGHAT, CDR2 FQNNGV. In regard to this clonotype: Its specificity is not known. Germline and junction disagree at one end, which may indicate a read error.

Multiplex touch-down PCR with TRB-A/B primers amplified rearranged V-D-J TRB sequences. From the multiplex PCR reads, TCRdb called clonotypes with MiXCR, one entry per CDR3 protein. Of about 5,000 distinct CDR3 sequences listed, more than 25% were seen once; the top ten hold about 14%. The chain couples TRBV11-2 to TRBJ1-2; D gene unclear. This sequence originates from a human donor with a blood cancer. Sample: blood. The CDR3 nucleotides read TGTGCCAGCAGCTTAGAAGCAGGCAGCTCTCCCATCTTC. Its translation: CASSLEAGSSPIF.